Described below is a single T cell receptor beta chain sequence and its context. The record originates from a study of blood T cell repertoires in COVID-19. Turning to the study itself: COVID-19 samples, acute and convalescent, were from the United States, Italy and Spain. T cells, B-cell-depleted T cells, or PBMCs supplied cDNA or gDNA.

V gave up 5 bases and J gave up 5 bases; unmatched junction bases: 9. This CDR3 region has 14 residues. Germline assignment: CDR1 SNHLY and CDR2 FYNNEI. Authors' processing steps: The authors estimated nucleated cell counts from reference gene primer amplification. The data were produced by immunoSEQ multiplex PCR, yet TCRdb's version contains in-frame clones alone and is incomplete. For V, J and clone size, that table is used; D and trimming come from the DNA. Of tens of thousands of clones detected, about 90% appear once; the ten largest clones hold 13%. The J gene is TRBJ2-7, the V gene TRBV2; 7 bases map to TRBD2. The origin of this receptor is a man at least 80 years old with acute or convalescent COVID-19. Input material: peripheral blood. For the CDR3, the DNA is TGTGCCAGCAGTAACCGGGACTACCGGAACGAGCAGTACTTC. As protein: CASSNRDYRNEQYF.